A selection of T cell receptor beta chains follows, all from one sample in a study of CD8 T cell repertoires and HIV-1 epitope variants. Sequenced by immunoSEQ multiplex PCR; TCRdb stores in-frame clones only, minus some. This sample yields over 6,000 clones, of which 60% to 70% are seen a single time; about two fifths belongs to the top ten. No cognate antigen is known for these TCRs. Sequenced input: cultured CD8+ T cells derived from PBMCs. These receptors were taken from a male donor with HIV. The CDR3 runs from the conserved cysteine through the conserved F or W. Fields, in order: J gene, clone size, D gene, V gene, CDR3 protein, CDR3 DNA. A D gene is named only where the DNA matches it firmly. Clone size is given for some rows only: seen once, a few or many times, or a class if the clone is expanded.

j_gene: TRBJ2-7; abundance: .; d_gene: .; v_gene: TRBV2; CDR3aa: CASSEYLGVSYEQYF; CDR3nt: TGTGCCAGCAGTGAATATCTGGGGGTTTCCTACGAGCAGTACTTC
j_gene: TRBJ1-2; abundance: .; d_gene: .; v_gene: TRBV18; CDR3aa: CASRPSTGANYGYTF; CDR3nt: TGTGCCAGCCGTCCCTCGACAGGAGCTAACTATGGCTACACCTTC
j_gene: TRBJ1-1; abundance: .; d_gene: .; v_gene: TRBV7-9; CDR3aa: CASSLDTEAFF; CDR3nt: TGTGCCAGCAGCTTAGATACTGAAGCTTTCTTT
j_gene: TRBJ2-5; abundance: .; d_gene: .; v_gene: TRBV28; CDR3aa: CASQGQIQETQYF; CDR3nt: TGTGCCAGCCAAGGACAGATCCAAGAGACCCAGTACTTC
j_gene: TRBJ2-1; abundance: .; d_gene: .; v_gene: TRBV6-1; CDR3aa: CASSPYNEQFF; CDR3nt: TGTGCCAGCAGTCCGTACAATGAGCAGTTCTTC
j_gene: TRBJ1-1; abundance: .; d_gene: .; v_gene: TRBV28; CDR3aa: CASSLGTEAFF; CDR3nt: TGTGCCAGCAGTTTAGGGACTGAAGCTTTCTTT
j_gene: TRBJ1-1; abundance: once; d_gene: .; v_gene: TRBV19; CDR3aa: CASSTTRRDMNTEAFF; CDR3nt: TGTGCCAGTAGTACTACCCGACGAGACATGAACACTGAAGCTTTCTTT
j_gene: TRBJ1-4; abundance: .; d_gene: TRBD1; v_gene: TRBV6-5; CDR3aa: CASSYRDRDQKLFF; CDR3nt: TGTGCCAGCAGTTACCGGGACAGGGATCAAAAACTGTTTTTT
j_gene: TRBJ2-7; abundance: .; d_gene: .; v_gene: TRBV11-3; CDR3aa: CASSLNTSPYEQYF; CDR3nt: TGTGCCAGCAGCTTAAATACTAGTCCCTACGAGCAGTACTTC
j_gene: TRBJ1-4; abundance: .; d_gene: .; v_gene: TRBV7-9; CDR3aa: CASSSPDGATNEKLFF; CDR3nt: TGTGCCAGCAGCTCGCCGGACGGTGCAACTAATGAAAAACTGTTTTTT
j_gene: TRBJ1-5; abundance: .; d_gene: .; v_gene: TRBV5-1; CDR3aa: CASSLGGRGEPQHF; CDR3nt: TGCGCCAGCAGCTTGGGGGGAAGGGGAGAGCCCCAGCATTTT
j_gene: TRBJ1-1; abundance: .; d_gene: .; v_gene: TRBV2; CDR3aa: CASRGHQNTEAFF; CDR3nt: TGTGCCAGCAGGGGACATCAAAACACTGAAGCTTTCTTT
j_gene: TRBJ2-3; abundance: .; d_gene: TRBD2; v_gene: TRBV11-2; CDR3aa: CASRAKRGGALTDTQYF; CDR3nt: TGTGCCAGCAGGGCGAAGCGGGGAGGGGCCCTCACAGATACGCAGTATTTT
j_gene: TRBJ2-2; abundance: .; d_gene: TRBD2; v_gene: TRBV15; CDR3aa: CATSRDGLAGVHGELFF; CDR3nt: TGTGCCACCAGCAGAGACGGACTAGCGGGAGTTCACGGGGAGCTGTTTTTT
j_gene: TRBJ2-3; abundance: .; d_gene: TRBD2; v_gene: TRBV2; CDR3aa: CASSDPSGSADTQYF; CDR3nt: TGTGCCAGCAGTGACCCTAGCGGGAGTGCAGATACGCAGTATTTT
j_gene: TRBJ2-5; abundance: .; d_gene: TRBD1; v_gene: TRBV6-6; CDR3aa: CAGKERQGQETQYF; CDR3nt: TGTGCCGGCAAGGAGCGACAGGGGCAAGAGACCCAGTACTTC
j_gene: TRBJ2-5; abundance: once; d_gene: TRBD2; v_gene: TRBV7-7; CDR3aa: CASRAGTSGFNIQETQYF; CDR3nt: TGTGCTAGCAGGGCCGGGACTAGCGGCTTCAACATTCAAGAGACCCAGTACTTC
j_gene: TRBJ2-3; abundance: .; d_gene: TRBD2; v_gene: TRBV12-5; CDR3aa: CASALGTTYTDTQYF; CDR3nt: TGTGCTAGTGCCCTTGGGACTACTTACACAGATACGCAGTATTTT
j_gene: TRBJ1-2; abundance: .; d_gene: TRBD1; v_gene: TRBV18; CDR3aa: CASSPPIETGDGYTF; CDR3nt: TGTGCCAGCTCACCACCGATCGAAACAGGGGACGGCTACACCTTC
j_gene: TRBJ2-3; abundance: .; d_gene: .; v_gene: TRBV9; CDR3aa: CASGGTDTQYF; CDR3nt: TGTGCCAGCGGGGGTACAGATACGCAGTATTTT
j_gene: TRBJ2-7; abundance: .; d_gene: .; v_gene: TRBV4-1; CDR3aa: CASSQVADSYEQYF; CDR3nt: TGCGCCAGCAGCCAAGTGGCCGACTCCTACGAGCAGTACTTC
j_gene: TRBJ2-7; abundance: few; d_gene: .; v_gene: TRBV7-2; CDR3aa: CASSLGRTYEQYF; CDR3nt: TGTGCCAGCAGCTTAGGGAGAACCTACGAGCAGTACTTC
j_gene: TRBJ2-1; abundance: .; d_gene: .; v_gene: TRBV11-3; CDR3aa: CASSFRSYNEQFF; CDR3nt: TGTGCCAGCAGTTTCCGGTCGTACAATGAGCAGTTCTTC
j_gene: TRBJ2-3; abundance: .; d_gene: TRBD1; v_gene: TRBV29-1; CDR3aa: CSVAGTGATDTQYF; CDR3nt: TGCAGCGTTGCGGGGACAGGGGCCACAGATACGCAGTATTTT
j_gene: TRBJ1-1; abundance: .; d_gene: .; v_gene: TRBV5-1; CDR3aa: CASSLGPSSGVGTEAFF; CDR3nt: TGCGCCAGCAGCTTGGGGCCCTCTTCAGGGGTCGGCACTGAAGCTTTCTTT
j_gene: TRBJ2-7; abundance: .; d_gene: TRBD1; v_gene: TRBV20-1; CDR3aa: CSADRGHEQYF; CDR3nt: TGCAGTGCTGACAGGGGCCACGAGCAGTACTTC